The TCR beta chain under discussion was sequenced for a study of T cell responses to AZD1222 COVID-19 vaccine. The assay was immunoSEQ multiplex PCR, and TCRdb's table has in-frame clones only and misses some. The repertoire holds around 150,000 clones, with around nine tenths as singletons. For this clone: Its antigen is unknown.

CDR1 and CDR2 (germline): SGHTA, FQGNSA. V trimming: 3 bases; J trimming: 3 bases; junction bases outside the gene matches: 4. This CDR3 has 16 residues. Study-wide points: Two AZD1222 doses significantly raised spike-specific TCR breadth and depth over controls.

The rearrangement links TRBV7-2 to TRBJ2-1; 11 bases are shared with TRBD2. This TCR came from an adult in good health. The sequencing used peripheral blood, collected on day 0 of AZD1222 vaccination. Here the CDR3 reads CASSFRGTSGYNEQFF. The CDR3, as DNA: TGTGCCAGCAGCTTCAGGGGGACTAGCGGCTACAATGAGCAGTTCTTC.